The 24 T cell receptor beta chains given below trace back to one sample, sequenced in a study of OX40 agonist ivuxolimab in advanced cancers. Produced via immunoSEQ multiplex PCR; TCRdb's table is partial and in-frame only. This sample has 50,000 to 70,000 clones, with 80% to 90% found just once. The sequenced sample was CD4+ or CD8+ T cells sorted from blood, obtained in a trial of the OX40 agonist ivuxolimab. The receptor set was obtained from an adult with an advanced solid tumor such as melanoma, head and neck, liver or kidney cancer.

CDR3 DNA sequence: TGTGCCAGCAGTTGGACATGGGGCGCCGGGTCAGCCGTGCAGTTCTTC. The encoded protein is CASSWTWGAGSAVQFF. The rearrangement uses TRBV27 and TRBJ2-1; D is possibly TRBD1 (5 bases). Germline CDR1 and CDR2: MNHEY and SMNVEV (reference sequence). The CDR3 contains 16 residues. Trimming shortened V by 4 bases and J by 12 bases, and 25 bases separated the two germline ends.

As DNA, the CDR3 is TGCGCCAGCAGGCCGGTGGGGAGGGGCCCCGAGCAGTACTTC. Its protein product is CASRPVGRGPEQYF. The gene calls are TRBV10-2 and TRBJ2-7; TRBD2 aligns across 7 bases. V trimming: 6 bases; J trimming: 6 bases; junction bases outside the gene matches: 11. The germline V gene has CDR1 WSHSY and CDR2 SAAADI. This CDR3 region has 14 residues.

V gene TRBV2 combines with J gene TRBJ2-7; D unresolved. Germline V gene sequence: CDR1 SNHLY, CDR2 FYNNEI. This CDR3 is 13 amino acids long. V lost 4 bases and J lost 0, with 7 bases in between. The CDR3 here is CASSAADSYEQYF. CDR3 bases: TGTGCCAGCAGTGCGGCAGACTCCTACGAGCAGTACTTC.

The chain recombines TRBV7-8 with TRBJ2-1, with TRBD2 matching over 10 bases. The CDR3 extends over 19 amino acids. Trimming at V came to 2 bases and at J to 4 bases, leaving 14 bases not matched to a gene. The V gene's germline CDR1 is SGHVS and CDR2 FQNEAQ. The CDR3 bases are TGTGCCAGCAGCTTAAGTGCTAGCGGGAGTAAGGAGGCATACAATGAGCAGTTCTTC. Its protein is CASSLSASGSKEAYNEQFF. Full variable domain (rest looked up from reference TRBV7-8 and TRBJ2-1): GAGVSQSPRYKVAKRGQDVALRCDPISGHVSLFWYQQALGQGPEFLTYFQNEAQLDKSGLPSDRFFAERPEGSVSTLKIQRTQQEDSAVYLCASSLSASGSKEAYNEQFFGPGTRLTVL.

CDR3 sequence (DNA): TGTGCCAGCAGTTTATCGATAGGACCTCTCTACGAGCAGTACTTC. Its protein product is CASSLSIGPLYEQYF. The chain carries TRBV27 and TRBJ2-7; D uncertain. Germline V gene data show CDR1 as MNHEY and CDR2 as SMNVEV (reference sequence). Trimming cost V 0 bases and J 3 bases, with 12 bases left between them. The CDR3 has 15 residues.

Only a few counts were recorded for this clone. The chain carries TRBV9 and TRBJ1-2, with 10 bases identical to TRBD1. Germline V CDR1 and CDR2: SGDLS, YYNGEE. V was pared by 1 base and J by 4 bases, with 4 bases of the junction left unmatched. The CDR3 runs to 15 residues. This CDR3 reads CASSVWDRGPYGYTF. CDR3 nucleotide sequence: TGTGCCAGCAGCGTATGGGACAGGGGACCCTATGGCTACACCTTC. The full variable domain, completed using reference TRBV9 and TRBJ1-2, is DSGVTQTPKHLITATGQRVTLRCSPRSGDLSVYWYQQSLDQGLQFLIQYYNGEERAKGNILERFSAQQFPDLHSELNLSSLELGDSALYFCASSVWDRGPYGYTFGSGTRLTVV.

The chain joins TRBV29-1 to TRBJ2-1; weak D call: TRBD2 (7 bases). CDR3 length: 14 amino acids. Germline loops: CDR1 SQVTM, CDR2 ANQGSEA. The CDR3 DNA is TGCAGTGCTCAGGGGAGGGACTCCTACAATGAGCAGTTCTTC. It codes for CSAQGRDSYNEQFF.

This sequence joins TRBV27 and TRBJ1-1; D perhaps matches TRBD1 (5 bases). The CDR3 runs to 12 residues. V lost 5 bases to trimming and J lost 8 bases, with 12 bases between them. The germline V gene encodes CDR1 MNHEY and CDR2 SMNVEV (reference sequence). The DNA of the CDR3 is TGTGCCAGCAGTCAGCGAAGGGACGAAGCTTTCTTT. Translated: CASSQRRDEAFF.

CDR3 sequence reads: CASTSGAYNEQFF. The CDR3 bases are TGTGCCAGCACTAGCGGGGCCTACAATGAGCAGTTCTTC. The chain uses TRBV13 and TRBJ2-1, with 9 bases that match TRBD2. The CDR3 consists of 13 residues. With V trimmed by 7 bases and J by 2 bases, 0 bases remained unmatched. CDR1 is PRHDT and CDR2 is FYEKMQ in the germline V gene (reference sequence).

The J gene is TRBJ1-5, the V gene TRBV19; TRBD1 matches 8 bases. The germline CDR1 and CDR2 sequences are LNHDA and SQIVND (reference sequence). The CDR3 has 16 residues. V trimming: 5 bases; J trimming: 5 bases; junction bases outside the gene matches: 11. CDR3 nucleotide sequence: TGTGCCAGTAGTGAGGGGGACAGGCAGGAGGATCAGCCCCAGCATTTT. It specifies CASSEGDRQEDQPQHF.

The CDR3 loop reads CASSYSGGGAYGELFF. The CDR3 DNA follows: TGTGCCAGCAGTTACTCTGGCGGGGGGGCTTACGGGGAGCTGTTTTTT. This chain connects TRBV6-6 to TRBJ2-2, with TRBD2 matching over 9 bases. Germline CDR1 is MNHNY and CDR2 is SVGAGI (reference sequence). Unmatched junction bases numbered 6, after V lost 0 bases and J lost 7 bases. CDR3 size: 16 residues.

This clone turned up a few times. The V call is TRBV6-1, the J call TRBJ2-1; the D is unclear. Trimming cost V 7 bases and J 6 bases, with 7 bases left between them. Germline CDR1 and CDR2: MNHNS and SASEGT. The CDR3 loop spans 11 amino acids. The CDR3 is CASKEFNEQFF. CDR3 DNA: TGTGCCAGCAAAGAATTCAATGAGCAGTTCTTC.

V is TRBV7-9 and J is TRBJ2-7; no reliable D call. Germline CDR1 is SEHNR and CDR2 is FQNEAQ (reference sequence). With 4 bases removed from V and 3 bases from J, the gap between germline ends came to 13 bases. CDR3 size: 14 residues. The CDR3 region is CASSSTSWGYEQYF. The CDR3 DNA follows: TGTGCCAGCAGCTCCACCTCCTGGGGCTACGAGCAGTACTTC.

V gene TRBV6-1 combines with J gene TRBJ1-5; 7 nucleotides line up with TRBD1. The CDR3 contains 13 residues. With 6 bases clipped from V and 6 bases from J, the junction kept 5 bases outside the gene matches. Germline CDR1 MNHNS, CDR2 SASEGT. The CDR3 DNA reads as TGTGCCAGCAGACGACAGGGCGGTCAGCCCCAGCATTTT. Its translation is CASRRQGGQPQHF.

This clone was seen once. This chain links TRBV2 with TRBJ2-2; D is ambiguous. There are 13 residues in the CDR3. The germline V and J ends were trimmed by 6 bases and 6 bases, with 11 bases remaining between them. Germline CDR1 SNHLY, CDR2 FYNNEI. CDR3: CASSPRISGELFF. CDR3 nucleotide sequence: TGTGCCAGCAGCCCTAGGATCTCCGGGGAGCTGTTTTTT.

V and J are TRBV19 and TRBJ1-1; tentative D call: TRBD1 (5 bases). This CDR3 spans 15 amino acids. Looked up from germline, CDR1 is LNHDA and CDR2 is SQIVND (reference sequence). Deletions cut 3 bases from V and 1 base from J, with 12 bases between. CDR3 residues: CASSIYGTANTEAFF. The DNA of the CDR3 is TGTGCCAGTAGTATCTATGGGACCGCGAACACTGAAGCTTTCTTT.

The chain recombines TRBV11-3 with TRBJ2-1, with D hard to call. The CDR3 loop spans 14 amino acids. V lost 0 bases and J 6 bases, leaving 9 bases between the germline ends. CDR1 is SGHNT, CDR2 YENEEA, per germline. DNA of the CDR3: TGTGCCAGCAGCTTAGATCCCCACAGCAATGAGCAGTTCTTC. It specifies CASSLDPHSNEQFF. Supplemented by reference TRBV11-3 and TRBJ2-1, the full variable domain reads EAGVVQSPRYKIIEKKQPVAFWCNPISGHNTLYWYLQNLGQGPELLIRYENEEAVDDSQLPKDRFSAERLKGVDSTLKIQPAELGDSAVYLCASSLDPHSNEQFFGPGTRLTVL.

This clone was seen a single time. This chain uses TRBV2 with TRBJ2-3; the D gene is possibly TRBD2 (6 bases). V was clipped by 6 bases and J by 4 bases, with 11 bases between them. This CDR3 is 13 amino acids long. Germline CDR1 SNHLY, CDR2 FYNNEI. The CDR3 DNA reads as TGTGCCAGCAGCTCGGGAGTATCAGATACGCAGTATTTT. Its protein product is CASSSGVSDTQYF.

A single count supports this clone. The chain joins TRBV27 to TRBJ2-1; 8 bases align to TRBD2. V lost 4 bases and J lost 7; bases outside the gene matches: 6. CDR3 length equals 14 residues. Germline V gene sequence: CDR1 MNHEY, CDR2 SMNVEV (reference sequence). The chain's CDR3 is CASSSGLARNEQFF. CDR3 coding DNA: TGTGCCAGCAGTTCCGGACTAGCAAGGAATGAGCAGTTCTTC.

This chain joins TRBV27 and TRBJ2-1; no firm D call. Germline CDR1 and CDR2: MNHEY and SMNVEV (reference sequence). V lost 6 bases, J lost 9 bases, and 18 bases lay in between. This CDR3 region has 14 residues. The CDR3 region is CASRSLLASGEQFF. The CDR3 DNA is TGTGCCAGCAGAAGCCTGTTAGCTTCGGGTGAGCAGTTCTTC.

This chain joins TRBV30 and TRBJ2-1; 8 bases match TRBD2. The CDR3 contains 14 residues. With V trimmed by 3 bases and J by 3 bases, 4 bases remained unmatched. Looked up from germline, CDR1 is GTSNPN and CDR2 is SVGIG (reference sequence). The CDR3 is CAWRGSGGYNEQFF. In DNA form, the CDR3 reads TGTGCCTGGAGGGGCAGCGGGGGCTACAATGAGCAGTTCTTC.

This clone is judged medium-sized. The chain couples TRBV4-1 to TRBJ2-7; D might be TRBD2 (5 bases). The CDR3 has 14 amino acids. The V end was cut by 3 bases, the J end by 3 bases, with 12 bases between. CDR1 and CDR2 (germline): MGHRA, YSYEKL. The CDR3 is CASSHNRGSYEQYF. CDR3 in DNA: TGCGCCAGCAGCCACAACCGGGGTAGCTACGAGCAGTACTTC.

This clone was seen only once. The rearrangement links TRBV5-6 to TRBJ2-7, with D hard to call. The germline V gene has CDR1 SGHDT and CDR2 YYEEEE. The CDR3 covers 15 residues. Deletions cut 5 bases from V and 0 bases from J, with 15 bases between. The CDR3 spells CASSPLAQVSYEQYF. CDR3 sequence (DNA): TGTGCCAGCAGTCCTCTTGCTCAGGTCTCCTACGAGCAGTACTTC.

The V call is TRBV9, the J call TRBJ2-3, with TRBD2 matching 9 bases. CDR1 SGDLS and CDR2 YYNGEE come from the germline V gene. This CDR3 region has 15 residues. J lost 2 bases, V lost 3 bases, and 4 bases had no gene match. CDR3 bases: TGTGCCAGCAGCGCGGGACTAGCAAACACAGATACGCAGTATTTT. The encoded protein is CASSAGLANTDTQYF. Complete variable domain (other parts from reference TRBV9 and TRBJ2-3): DSGVTQTPKHLITATGQRVTLRCSPRSGDLSVYWYQQSLDQGLQFLIQYYNGEERAKGNILERFSAQQFPDLHSELNLSSLELGDSALYFCASSAGLANTDTQYFGPGTRLTVL.